This T cell receptor beta chain was sequenced during a study of regulatory T cells in long-lasting Graves disease. This clonotype was seen many times. Time point specified: newly diagnosed GD, antithyroid drugs for less than 3 months. After RNA was extracted from PBMCs, the TCR library was made from it. The V gene's germline CDR1 is MDHEN and CDR2 SYDVKM. The J segment lost 2 bases and the V segment lost 6 bases, leaving 1 base of the junction unmatched. The CDR3 sequence is 14 residues long. Construction of TCR beta libraries relied on iRepertoire HTBI primers and on Arm-PCR targeting CDR3 regions. TCRdb recomputed calls from the multiplex PCR reads with MiXCR, one row per CDR3 protein. The sample lists approximately 540,000 distinct CDR3 sequences; 12% were seen once. These data were also reused for a study on T cells in Graves' hyperthyroidism and ophthalmopathy.

The source was peripheral blood mononuclear cells (PBMCs), collected at new diagnosis, from a patient treated with antithyroid drugs. The chain links TRBV28 to TRBJ2-3; 11 bases fit TRBD2. The clonotype comes from a young woman with Graves disease. The CDR3 coding sequence is TGTGCCAGCAGGACTAGCGGGGACACAGATACGCAGTATTTT. This codes for CASRTSGDTDTQYF. Looking up the rest from reference TRBV28 and TRBJ2-3 gives the full variable domain: DVKVTQSSRYLVKRTGEKVFLECVQDMDHENMFWYRQDPGLGLRLIYFSYDVKMKEKGDIPEGYSVSREKKERFSLILESASTNQTSMYLCASRTSGDTDTQYFGPGTRLTVL.